This TCR beta chain was recovered during a study of T-cell memory formation after mild COVID-19. 5'RACE with constant-segment primers yielded barcoded, UMI-tagged TCR alpha and TCR beta cDNA libraries. MiXCR was run by TCRdb on the 5' RACE reads, yielding one entry per CDR3 protein. There are about 110,000 distinct CDR3 sequences in the sample; over 15% occur only once, and around 5.1% lies in the top ten. The V end was cut by 1 base, the J end by 0 bases, with 14 bases between. The CDR3 is 16 residues long. Looked up from germline, CDR1 is DFQATT and CDR2 is SNEGSKA (reference sequence). The TCR sequence derives from a man between 18 and 35 years old who had mild COVID-19 (a few samples of this study predate the infection). Cell type and time point are not known. V and J are TRBV20-1 and TRBJ2-3, with D hard to call. The sequenced sample was PBMCs or a T cell subset sorted from them (not recorded which). CDR3 bases: TGCAGTGCTAGAGTAGGTGGCGGTTCTAGCACAGATACGCAGTATTTT. This sequence encodes CSARVGGGSSTDTQYF.